These T cell receptor beta chains were read from a single sample in a study of T cell responses to AZD1222 COVID-19 vaccine. The assay was immunoSEQ multiplex PCR, and TCRdb's table has in-frame clones only and misses some. The data contain 35,000 to 50,000 clones, roughly 77% of them seen just once; the ten biggest clones take up about a fifth. Sequencing used peripheral blood, obtained 28 days after the second dose of the MenACWY control vaccine. Receptor source: an adult who received the MenACWY meningococcal vaccine as a control. Both conserved end residues are part of each CDR3. The order of the fields is clone size, J gene, V gene, D gene, CDR3 DNA, CDR3 protein. D genes are given only for firm matches. Size is stated for part of the rows, as once, few or many counts, or as a class when the clone is expanded.

>.|TRBJ1-1|TRBV11-2|.
TGTGCCAGCAGCTTTTCCCCTCCGGCGACTGAAGCTTTCTTT
CASSFSPPATEAFF
>.|TRBJ2-7|TRBV12-5|TRBD1
TGTGCTAGTGGCCGGACCGGGACAGAGCGCTACGAGCAGTACTTC
CASGRTGTERYEQYF
>.|TRBJ2-3|TRBV6-6|.
TGTGCCAGCAAGTTCACAGGGGGGGGGCGCACAGATACGCAGTATTTT
CASKFTGGGRTDTQYF
>.|TRBJ1-1|TRBV6-5|.
TGTGCCAGCAGTTACTCGAGGATGGGGGCTGAAGCTTTCTTT
CASSYSRMGAEAFF
>.|TRBJ1-5|TRBV27|.
TGTGCCAGCAGTTTACAGTTACGGCAGCCCCAGCATTTT
CASSLQLRQPQHF
>.|TRBJ2-2|TRBV9|.
TGTGCCAGCAGCTCAGGGAGAGCCGGGGAGCTGTTTTTT
CASSSGRAGELFF
>.|TRBJ1-1|TRBV29-1|.
TGCAGCGGGGGACATTTGGGGGTGTTGGGTGAAGCTTTCTTT
CSGGHLGVLGEAFF
>.|TRBJ1-2|TRBV5-6|.
TGTGCCAGCAGCTTAGAGAGGCTTGGCTACACCTTC
CASSLERLGYTF
>.|TRBJ2-7|TRBV28|.
TGTGCCAGCAGCGACACATTTCGCAACTCCTACGAGCAGTACTTC
CASSDTFRNSYEQYF
>.|TRBJ2-3|TRBV19|TRBD2
TGTGCCAGTAGTATATTTCGGGAGGGCGCAGATACGCAGTATTTT
CASSIFREGADTQYF
>.|TRBJ2-5|TRBV9|.
TGTGCCAGCAGCGTAGCCTCAGCGGATCAAGAGACCCAGTACTTC
CASSVASADQETQYF
>.|TRBJ1-2|TRBV18|TRBD1
TGTGCCAGCTCACCACCGAGAGGACAGGATGGCTACACCTTC
CASSPPRGQDGYTF
>.|TRBJ1-1|TRBV2|.
TGTGCCAGACAAATTAGGACGGGGAACACTGAAGCTTTCTTT
CARQIRTGNTEAFF
>once|TRBJ1-2|TRBV27|.
TGTGCCAGCGGACCTCTGGGACGGAGCTATGGCTACACCTTC
CASGPLGRSYGYTF
>.|TRBJ2-2|TRBV5-1|.
TGCGCCAGCAGCGGATTACAGGGGACTAAATCCGGGGAGCTGTTTTTT
CASSGLQGTKSGELFF
>.|TRBJ2-1|TRBV2|TRBD1
TGTGCCAGCAGTGAAGCGGTGACAGGGTTTCAGTTCTTC
CASSEAVTGFQFF
>.|TRBJ1-5|TRBV27|.
TGTGCCAGCAGTCCCCGGCCGAAGGATCAGCCCCAGCATTTT
CASSPRPKDQPQHF
>.|TRBJ2-7|TRBV2|.
TGTGCCAGCAGTGAACGGTATTGGACCTCCTACGAGCAGTACTTC
CASSERYWTSYEQYF
>few|TRBJ1-2|TRBV7-9|.
TGTGCCAGCAGCGCACTTGAGTCCTATGGCTACACCTTC
CASSALESYGYTF
>.|TRBJ1-5|TRBV19|TRBD1
TGTGCCAGTAGTCATACAGGGGGAAATCAGCCCCAGCATTTT
CASSHTGGNQPQHF
>.|TRBJ2-2|TRBV5-1|.
TGCGCCAGCAGTAAGACAGGGAACACCGGGGAGCTGTTTTTT
CASSKTGNTGELFF
>.|TRBJ1-5|TRBV21-1|.
TGTGCCAGCACCAAAGTTCAGGGGTCCGATCAGCCCCAGCATTTT
CASTKVQGSDQPQHF
>.|TRBJ1-2|TRBV7-8|.
TGTGCCAGCAGCTTAGCGGGAGGGTTTCAAGGTCGTGGCTACACCTTC
CASSLAGGFQGRGYTF
>.|TRBJ1-1|TRBV5-1|.
TGCGCCAGCAGCCAGGCCATGAACACTGAAGCTTTCTTT
CASSQAMNTEAFF
>.|TRBJ1-1|TRBV3-1/TRBV3-2|.
TGTGCCAGCAGCCAAGTGACGGGTGGGGGTACTGAAGCTTTCTTT
CASSQVTGGGTEAFF
>.|TRBJ2-2|TRBV7-6|.
TGTGCCAGCAGCTTAGCGCCCCACAGGGCTACTCGTGGCGGGGAGCTGTTTTTT
CASSLAPHRATRGGELFF
>.|TRBJ1-4|TRBV5-8|.
TGTGCCAGCAGCGAAAGCCCGGGGACCGCAGATGAAAAACTGTTTTTT
CASSESPGTADEKLFF
>.|TRBJ1-1|TRBV20-1|.
TGCAGTGCTAGTGACAGTCCGAACACTGAAGCTTTCTTT
CSASDSPNTEAFF
>.|TRBJ2-5|TRBV13|.
TGTGCCAGCAGCCCCGCTTCGACGGGACAAGAGACCCAGTACTTC
CASSPASTGQETQYF
>.|TRBJ1-1|TRBV18|.
TGTGCCAGCTCATCGGCGGGGGGCGACCATAGATACACTGAAGCTTTCTTT
CASSSAGGDHRYTEAFF
>.|TRBJ2-4|TRBV4-2|.
TGTGCCAGCAGCCAAATCCAGGGGCAGGAAAACATTCAGTACTTC
CASSQIQGQENIQYF
>.|TRBJ1-5|TRBV7-9|.
TGTGCCAGCAGCTTAGCGGGGAGTCAGCCCCAGCATTTT
CASSLAGSQPQHF
>.|TRBJ1-1|TRBV4-2|.
TGTGCCAGCAGTCTTACTGGGAGCAACAAAGAAGCTTTCTTT
CASSLTGSNKEAFF
>.|TRBJ1-5|TRBV6-5|.
TGTGCCAGCAGACCAACGGATTATAGCAATCAGCCCCAGCATTTT
CASRPTDYSNQPQHF
>.|TRBJ1-1|TRBV20-1|.
TGCAGTGCTAGTAGCGGGGGTTCAGGTACTGAAGCTTTCTTT
CSASSGGSGTEAFF
>.|TRBJ1-5|TRBV15|.
TGTGCCACCAGCAGAGACAGGATCAATCAGCCCCAGCATTTT
CATSRDRINQPQHF
>few|TRBJ1-1|TRBV7-2|.
TGTGCCAGCAGCTCAAGGGAGGTCAACCTCAAAGCTTTCTTT
CASSSREVNLKAFF